The 20 T cell receptor beta chains below all came from one sample that was sequenced in a study of cytomegalovirus exposure and HLA in healthy donors (dated by TCRdb to the late 2010s). To prepare the library, the immunoSEQ multiplex PCR assay was applied. For the multiplex PCR, a mixture combining 60 forward primers for TCR Vbeta segments and 13 reverse primers for TCR Jbeta segments was used. The table comes from immuneACCESS by way of TCRdb, which keeps in-frame sequences with V and J called. Part of the clones is missing from these tables; in studies checked, under half for an unresolved V gene and the rest for unknown reasons. The sample has about 130,000 clones on record, 77% of them singletons. The ten largest clones take up 4.2% of the sample. The sample taken for sequencing was PBMCs. The receptor source for this set is a male donor in good health and CMV-seropositive.

This clone was counted a single time. V usage is TRBV5-1 and J usage is TRBJ2-5; 8 nucleotides match TRBD1. The CDR3 has 16 residues. The germline gives CDR1 SGHRS, CDR2 YFSETQ. V was clipped by 2 bases and J by 4 bases; unmatched bases: 10. This CDR3 reads CASSFGQGGRGETQYF. The CDR3 DNA is TGCGCCAGCAGCTTCGGACAGGGCGGTCGGGGAGAGACCCAGTACTTC.

Worth noting for this clone: The same CDR3 also results from other DNA sequences found in this sample. This sequence joins TRBV5-1 and TRBJ2-5, with 8 positions matching TRBD1. CDR3 size: 14 residues. The trim removed 1 base at V and 2 bases at J, leaving 1 base unmatched. The germline V gene has CDR1 SGHRS and CDR2 YFSETQ. The CDR3: CASSLQGAQETQYF. The CDR3 DNA reads TGCGCCAGCAGCTTGCAGGGGGCGCAAGAGACCCAGTACTTC.

This sequence joins TRBV14 and TRBJ1-2; D gene uncertain. This CDR3 is built from 13 residues. V lost 0 bases, J lost 4 bases, and 6 bases lay in between. Germline V gives CDR1 SGHDN, CDR2 FVKESK. CDR3 loop: CASSQDKRYGYTF. The CDR3 DNA sequence: TGTGCCAGCAGCCAAGATAAGCGCTATGGCTACACCTTC.

The rearrangement uses TRBV28 and TRBJ1-3; 10 bases are a match to TRBD1. J lost 2 bases, V lost 8 bases, and 9 bases had no gene match. The CDR3 totals 16 residues. CDR1 is MDHEN, CDR2 SYDVKM, per germline. The CDR3 reads CASFSLGQGAGNTIYF. CDR3 DNA: TGTGCCAGCTTTTCTTTAGGACAGGGGGCTGGAAACACCATATATTTT.

This sequence joins TRBV9 and TRBJ2-5; tentatively, D is TRBD1 (5 bases). The CDR3 covers 12 residues. Germline V CDR1 and CDR2: SGDLS, YYNGEE. The V end lost 10 bases, the J end lost 3 bases, and 13 bases lay between the germline ends. The CDR3 nucleotides are TGTGCCGGTAACGGCAGGGAAGAGACCCAGTACTTC. This translates into CAGNGREETQYF.

The rearrangement joins TRBV11-1 to TRBJ2-3; 10 positions match TRBD1. The germline CDR1 and CDR2 sequences are SGHAT and FQDESV (reference sequence). Unmatched junction bases numbered 4, after V lost 5 bases and J lost 5 bases. This CDR3 has 14 residues. CDR3 loop: CASSPGQGLDTQYF. In nucleotides, the CDR3 is TGTGCCAGCAGCCCGGGACAGGGGTTAGATACGCAGTATTTT.

The chain employs TRBV4-1 and TRBJ2-7; D is unresolved. CDR3 length equals 15 residues. V lost 3 bases to trimming and J lost 5 bases, with 17 bases between them. Per the germline V gene, CDR1 is MGHRA and CDR2 is YSYEKL. For the CDR3, the DNA is TGCGCCAGCAGCCAGGTGGCCGTAACCCCCCACGAGCAGTACTTC. It is translated as CASSQVAVTPHEQYF.

The rearrangement links TRBV7-3 to TRBJ2-1; D possibly corresponds to TRBD2 (6 bases). Trimming took 5 bases from V and 3 from J, leaving 20 bases between them. The CDR3 has 17 residues. CDR1 and CDR2 from the germline V gene are SGHTA and FQGTGA. The CDR3 reads CASSATRDSPRYNEQFF. The CDR3 DNA reads TGTGCCAGCAGCGCTACCCGGGACTCGCCACGCTACAATGAGCAGTTCTTC.

The V gene is TRBV15, the J gene TRBJ1-2; unclear D gene. The V gene's germline CDR1 is LNHNV and CDR2 YYDKDF (reference sequence). This CDR3 region has 13 residues. Trimming shortened V by 3 bases and J by 4 bases, and 9 bases separated the two germline ends. The CDR3, as DNA: TGTGCCACCAGCAGCTGGGAGACCTATGGCTACACCTTC. Translation gives CATSSWETYGYTF.

V gene TRBV7-8 combines with J gene TRBJ2-5; 9 bases match TRBD1. The CDR3 is made up of 15 amino acids. Losses at the gene ends were 5 bases for V and 5 bases for J; bases not matched to a gene: 9. Per the germline V gene, CDR1 is SGHVS and CDR2 is FQNEAQ. DNA of the CDR3: TGTGCCAGCAGCCGCCCAACAGGGGGCCGCGAGACCCAGTACTTC. Translation gives CASSRPTGGRETQYF.

The J gene is TRBJ1-5, the V gene TRBV28; 9 nucleotides align to TRBD1. Germline CDR1 and CDR2: MDHEN and SYDVKM. The length of the CDR3 is 19 residues. Germline trimming cut 6 bases from V and 0 bases from J; bases unmatched to any gene: 15. The CDR3 coding sequence is TGTGCCAGCAGCCCAACACAGGGGGCCCTACTTTATAGCAATCAGCCCCAGCATTTT. It specifies CASSPTQGALLYSNQPQHF.

The chain carries TRBV2 and TRBJ1-2; 7 bases are a match to TRBD1. This CDR3 has 14 residues. With V trimmed by 11 bases and J by 7 bases, 16 bases remained unmatched. Looked up from germline, CDR1 is SNHLY and CDR2 is FYNNEI. CDR3 nucleotide sequence: TGTGCCGCCATCGGGACAGTCCTCGTCTCTGGCTACACCTTC. Translating gives CAAIGTVLVSGYTF.

The rearrangement joins TRBV2 to TRBJ1-1; D remains unclear. In germline, CDR1 is SNHLY, CDR2 FYNNEI. The CDR3 contains 12 residues. V gave up 4 bases and J gave up 0 bases, with 3 bases separating them. The CDR3 spells CASSGMNTEAFF. DNA of the CDR3: TGTGCCAGCAGTGGTATGAACACTGAAGCTTTCTTT.

This clone was observed a few times. This chain links TRBV27 with TRBJ2-6, with TRBD1 identical over 7 bases. The CDR3 is 14 residues long. J was trimmed by 11 bases and V by 3 bases; bases with no gene match: 7. Germline loops: CDR1 MNHEY, CDR2 SMNVEV (reference sequence). CDR3 amino acids: CASSFSGTADVLTF. The CDR3 DNA reads TGTGCCAGCAGTTTCTCCGGGACAGCCGACGTCCTGACTTTC.

The chain couples TRBV5-8 to TRBJ1-1; D possibly corresponds to TRBD1 (6 bases). V was shortened by 0 bases and J by 0 bases, with 6 bases between the two germline ends. CDR1 SGHTS and CDR2 YDEGEE come from the germline V gene. This CDR3 has 14 amino acids. The CDR3 here is CASSLDRVNTEAFF. The CDR3 nucleotides read TGTGCCAGCAGCTTGGACAGGGTGAACACTGAAGCTTTCTTT.

The chain carries TRBV19 and TRBJ1-2, with D possibly being TRBD1 (6 bases). The V and J ends lost 9 bases and 4 bases respectively, with 18 bases between them. CDR1 LNHDA and CDR2 SQIVND come from the germline V gene (reference sequence). The CDR3 is 14 amino acids. The CDR3 sequence is CASSPLQGLYGYTF. The CDR3 bases are TGTGCCAGCTCCCCTCTACAGGGTCTCTATGGCTACACCTTC. The full variable domain, in which reference TRBV19 and TRBJ1-2 provide the parts outside the CDR3, is DGGITQSPKYLFRKEGQNVTLSCEQNLNHDAMYWYRQDPGQGLRLIYYSQIVNDFQKGDIAEGYSVSREKKESFPLTVTSAQKNPTAFYLCASSPLQGLYGYTFGSGTRLTVV.

J is TRBJ2-2 and V is TRBV19, with D perhaps TRBD2 (6 bases). V lost 7 bases, J lost 1 base, and 10 bases lay in between. The length of the CDR3 is 14 residues. Germline V gene sequence: CDR1 LNHDA, CDR2 SQIVND (reference sequence). In nucleotides, the CDR3 is TGTGCCAGTACCAGGGACTTGAACACCGGGGAGCTGTTTTTT. It is translated as CASTRDLNTGELFF.

The table lists this clone with a count of one. The rearrangement joins TRBV5-1 to TRBJ2-5, with 11 nucleotides matching TRBD1. CDR1 and CDR2 (germline): SGHRS, YFSETQ. The V and J ends lost 6 bases and 1 base, in that order; junction bases with no gene match: 2. This CDR3 is built from 14 residues. The CDR3 coding sequence is TGCGCCAGCACGGGGACAGGGGGCCAAGAGACCCAGTACTTC. Amino acid sequence: CASTGTGGQETQYF.

The sample holds one count of this clone. The DNA of the CDR3 is TGTGCCAGCAGCTTCCGGGGGACCGATACGCAGTATTTT. It yields the protein CASSFRGTDTQYF. This chain links TRBV7-8 with TRBJ2-3, with D tentatively TRBD2 (6 bases). The CDR3 spans 13 residues. The germline V and J ends were trimmed by 3 bases and 6 bases, with 10 bases remaining between them. Germline loops: CDR1 SGHVS, CDR2 FQNEAQ.

The V gene is TRBV4-2, the J gene TRBJ2-3; D not certain. CDR3 length: 13 residues. V lost 3 bases and J lost 2, with 6 bases in between. Germline V gives CDR1 LGHNA, CDR2 YNFKEQ. The CDR3 loop reads CASSQGPTDTQYF. Here the CDR3 DNA reads TGTGCCAGCAGCCAGGGCCCCACAGATACGCAGTATTTT.